One and the same sample provided the 28 T cell receptor beta chains below, sequenced in a study of T cells expressing NK-cell markers. TCRdb reprocessed the 5' RACE reads, keeping one entry per CDR3 protein, no DNA. The repertoire table contains 350,000 to 450,000 distinct CDR3 sequences. Material for sequencing was blood T cells: a sorted CD56 or NKG2C T cell subset, CD4+ or CD8+ T cells, or bulk PBMC T cells (not recorded which). Source of these receptors: a man aged 18-70 years in good health.

The V and J genes are TRBV30 and TRBJ1-2; TCRdb picks TRBD1, but there is no DNA to check that call. Germline CDR1 GTSNPN, CDR2 SVGIG (reference sequence). The length of the CDR3 is 14 residues. CDR3 sequence: CAWIPRDSPYGYTF.

The chain joins TRBV5-1 to TRBJ1-1; the D call from TCRdb, TRBD1, cannot be confirmed without DNA. This CDR3 is 18 amino acids long. Germline assignment: CDR1 SGHRS and CDR2 YFSETQ. The CDR3 region is CASSPITGTGAWGTEAFF.

The chain carries TRBV6-5 and TRBJ1-4; TCRdb's D call, TRBD1, is unchecked because there is no DNA. Per the germline V gene, CDR1 is MNHEY and CDR2 is SVGAGI. The CDR3 consists of 15 residues. CDR3 in amino acids: CASSYRGGRDEKLFF.

This chain uses TRBV19 with TRBJ2-4; TCRdb indicates TRBD1, and absent DNA this call remains unverified. The CDR3 runs 13 residues. Germline V gives CDR1 LNHDA, CDR2 SQIVND (reference sequence). This CDR3 reads CASNDRVGDIQYF.

The J gene is TRBJ2-7, the V gene TRBV11-2; the TCRdb call, TRBD1, lacks DNA for checking. The CDR3 sequence is 15 residues long. Germline CDR1 reads SGHAT; CDR2 reads FQNNGV. This CDR3 is CASSSNRARAYEQYF. Full variable domain (outside the CDR3, taken from reference TRBV11-2 and TRBJ2-7): EAGVAQSPRYKIIEKRQSVAFWCNPISGHATLYWYQQILGQGPKLLIQFQNNGVVDDSQLPKDRFSAERLKGVDSTLKIQPAKLEDSAVYLCASSSNRARAYEQYFGPGTRLTVT.

The chain links TRBV7-2 to TRBJ2-5; no DNA is available, so the TRBD1 call from TCRdb remains unchecked. Germline CDR1 and CDR2: SGHTA and FQGNSA. This CDR3 has 14 amino acids. The CDR3 loop reads CASSSRTGPETQYF.

V and J are TRBV7-2 and TRBJ2-1; no DNA is available, so the TRBD2 call from TCRdb remains unchecked. The germline gives CDR1 SGHTA, CDR2 FQGNSA. CDR3 length: 17 amino acids. The CDR3 reads CASSLKTSGGTLNEQFF.

The V gene is TRBV3-1, the J gene TRBJ2-7. This CDR3 has 14 residues. The V gene's germline CDR1 is LGHDT and CDR2 YNNKEL (reference sequence). The CDR3 here is CASSQLYGLGEQYF.

The chain has TRBV3-1 and TRBJ2-2; absent DNA, TCRdb's TRBD2 call cannot be checked. Germline V gene lookup returns CDR1 LGHDT and CDR2 YNNKEL (reference sequence). The CDR3 runs 15 residues. CDR3 in amino acids: CASSRQGSNTGELFF.

The V gene is TRBV25-1, the J gene TRBJ1-2; TCRdb indicates TRBD1, and absent DNA this call remains unverified. The germline CDR1 and CDR2 sequences are MGHDK and SYGVNS. CDR3 length: 14 residues. CDR3 residues: CASSGLFGTSGYTF.

V gene TRBV6-5 combines with J gene TRBJ1-6. The germline V gene has CDR1 MNHEY and CDR2 SVGAGI. This CDR3 spans 15 amino acids. The chain's CDR3 is CASSYRKGPNSPLHF.

The CDR3 loop reads CASSLSGGAPPGELFF. The chain employs TRBV7-2 and TRBJ2-2; TCRdb proposes TRBD1, but this gene call is untestable without DNA. The CDR3 spans 16 residues. Per the germline V gene, CDR1 is SGHTA and CDR2 is FQGNSA. Combining the CDR3 with reference TRBV7-2 and TRBJ2-2 gives the whole variable domain GAGVSQSPSNKVTEKGKDVELRCDPISGHTALYWYRQSLGQGLEFLIYFQGNSAPDKSGLPSDRFSAERTGGSVSTLTIQRTQQEDSAVYLCASSLSGGAPPGELFFGEGSRLTVL.

V and J are TRBV6-1 and TRBJ1-2; as DNA is missing, the TRBD1 call by TCRdb cannot be tested. This CDR3 region has 14 residues. Germline CDR1 and CDR2: MNHNS and SASEGT. The CDR3 sequence is CASSSLTGGYGYTF.

The chain has TRBV7-2 and TRBJ1-2; TCRdb designates TRBD1, a call that cannot be tested without DNA. The CDR3 loop spans 16 amino acids. Germline-derived CDR1 and CDR2 are SGHTA and FQGNSA. CDR3 protein: CASSLGRGLKDYGYTF. The full variable domain, in which reference TRBV7-2 and TRBJ1-2 provide the parts outside the CDR3, is GAGVSQSPSNKVTEKGKDVELRCDPISGHTALYWYRQSLGQGLEFLIYFQGNSAPDKSGLPSDRFSAERTGGSVSTLTIQRTQQEDSAVYLCASSLGRGLKDYGYTFGSGTRLTVV.

The gene calls are TRBV2 and TRBJ1-5; TCRdb's D gene call, TRBD1, goes unchecked for lack of DNA. The germline CDR1 and CDR2 sequences are SNHLY and FYNNEI. The CDR3 is 15 residues long. CDR3 region: CASMRSGASNQPQHF.

V gene TRBV29-1 combines with J gene TRBJ1-1; TCRdb's assignment of TRBD1 cannot be checked, as there is no DNA. Germline CDR1 is SQVTM and CDR2 is ANQGSEA. The CDR3 consists of 13 residues. This chain's CDR3 is CSVWDRGVTEAFF.

The chain links TRBV2 to TRBJ2-3; TCRdb's D call, TRBD1, is unchecked because there is no DNA. This CDR3 has 15 residues. From germline, CDR1 is SNHLY and CDR2 FYNNEI. CDR3 amino acids: CASHERDGEYDTQYF.

This chain connects TRBV7-3 to TRBJ2-1; checking the TCRdb D call of TRBD1 is not possible without DNA. The germline V gene encodes CDR1 SGHTA and CDR2 FQGTGA. The length of the CDR3 is 16 residues. The CDR3 loop is CASSRTRDTTYNEQFF.

The chain recombines TRBV19 with TRBJ2-6; checking the TCRdb D call of TRBD1 is not possible without DNA. This CDR3 spans 14 amino acids. Germline values: CDR1 LNHDA, CDR2 SQIVND (reference sequence). CDR3 protein: CASAAGYGANVLTF.

The chain uses TRBV20-1 and TRBJ1-1; the TCRdb D gene call, TRBD1, has no DNA to confirm it. Germline lookup yields CDR1 DFQATT and CDR2 SNEGSKA (reference sequence). This CDR3 is 11 amino acids long. CDR3: CSARRQSEAFF.

The chain recombines TRBV5-5 with TRBJ2-1; there is no DNA to check the TCRdb D call of TRBD2. In germline, CDR1 is SGHKS, CDR2 YYEKEE (reference sequence). The CDR3 is 17 residues long. The CDR3 spells CASSLLASGGHDNEQFF. Full variable domain (missing parts from reference TRBV5-5 and TRBJ2-1): DAGVTQSPTHLIKTRGQQVTLRCSPISGHKSVSWYQQVLGQGPQFIFQYYEKEERGRGNFPDRFSARQFPNYSSELNVNALLLGDSALYLCASSLLASGGHDNEQFFGPGTRLTVL.

The rearrangement links TRBV12-3 or TRBV12-4 to TRBJ1-2; as DNA is missing, the TRBD1 call by TCRdb cannot be tested. CDR3 length equals 13 residues. CDR3: CASSSGVLYGYTF.

The V gene is TRBV2, the J gene TRBJ2-1. CDR3 length: 13 amino acids. Germline lookup yields CDR1 SNHLY and CDR2 FYNNEI. The CDR3 loop reads CASSESVVHEQFF.

The chain links TRBV2 to TRBJ2-4; the TCRdb D gene call, TRBD2, has no DNA to confirm it. Germline V lookup: CDR1 SNHLY, CDR2 FYNNEI. The CDR3 spans 13 residues. The CDR3 sequence is CASRREGVVIQYF.

The V gene is TRBV14, the J gene TRBJ2-3; the D call of TRBD2 rests on TCRdb alone, since no DNA is present to check it. The CDR3 runs 19 residues. Germline assignment: CDR1 SGHDN and CDR2 FVKESK. The CDR3 is CASSQKGLAGSPRTDTQYF. The whole variable domain, filled in from reference TRBV14 and TRBJ2-3, reads EAGVTQFPSHSVIEKGQTVTLRCDPISGHDNLYWYRRVMGKEIKFLLHFVKESKQDESGMPNNRFLAERTGGTYSTLKVQPAELEDSGVYFCASSQKGLAGSPRTDTQYFGPGTRLTVL.

This rearrangement joins TRBV4-1 to TRBJ2-2; TCRdb selects TRBD2, and the lack of DNA leaves this call unchecked. The CDR3 sequence is 18 residues long. The germline gives CDR1 MGHRA, CDR2 YSYEKL. The chain's CDR3 is CASSQGLAGGPSTGELFF.

The chain has TRBV18 and TRBJ2-7. Germline V gene sequence: CDR1 KGHSH, CDR2 LQKENI. The CDR3 extends over 16 amino acids. This chain's CDR3 is CASSPPRGVSSYEQYF.

This chain's CDR3 is CSAPDRVGEKLFF. This rearrangement joins TRBV20-1 to TRBJ1-4; TCRdb's D call, TRBD1, is unchecked because there is no DNA. This CDR3 has 13 residues. Germline assignment: CDR1 DFQATT and CDR2 SNEGSKA (reference sequence).